One sample yielded the 13 T cell receptor beta chains listed below, sequenced in a study of blood T cell repertoires in COVID-19. Some clones are missing from TCRdb's copy, which holds only in-frame ones; the method was immunoSEQ multiplex PCR. The sample has 150,000 to 200,000 clones; over 75% are singletons. Input material: peripheral blood. These receptors were taken from a man aged 65 to 79 with active or convalescent COVID-19.

V and J are TRBV5-6 and TRBJ2-1; D perhaps matches TRBD2 (6 bases). The CDR3 consists of 16 residues. V lost 2 bases and J 1 base, leaving 13 bases between the germline ends. From germline, CDR1 is SGHDT and CDR2 YYEEEE. This chain's CDR3 is CASSFPGSISYNEQFF. The CDR3 nucleotides read TGTGCCAGCAGCTTTCCCGGGAGTATTTCCTACAATGAGCAGTTCTTC.

The chain has TRBV29-1 and TRBJ1-1; TRBD1 might be the D (5 bases). CDR3 length equals 13 residues. CDR1 is SQVTM, CDR2 ANQGSEA, per germline. V dropped 7 bases and J dropped 6 bases, with 18 bases sitting between them. The CDR3 spells CSATEPGNAEAFF. The CDR3 coding sequence is TGCAGCGCCACAGAACCAGGGAATGCTGAAGCTTTCTTT.

The chain joins TRBV19 to TRBJ2-1; 7 positions agree with TRBD1. Trimming cost V 7 bases and J 0 bases; bases outside gene matches: 6. The CDR3 contains 15 residues. Germline-derived CDR1 and CDR2 are LNHDA and SQIVND (reference sequence). The CDR3 bases are TGTGCCAGTACCCCCCGGGACAGCTCCTACAATGAGCAGTTCTTC. It yields the protein CASTPRDSSYNEQFF.

The rearrangement links TRBV27 to TRBJ2-5; D is unclear. From germline, CDR1 is MNHEY and CDR2 SMNVEV (reference sequence). The CDR3 loop spans 13 amino acids. V lost 3 bases and J 1 base, leaving 6 bases between the germline ends. The DNA of the CDR3 is TGTGCCAGCAGTTTGTGGAGCCAAGAGACCCAGTACTTC. It translates to CASSLWSQETQYF.

The genes are TRBV11-1 and TRBJ2-7, with a tentative D call TRBD2 (5 bases). The germline V gene has CDR1 SGHAT and CDR2 FQDESV (reference sequence). V lost 1 base and J 6 bases, leaving 10 bases between the germline ends. The CDR3 is 13 amino acids. In DNA, the CDR3 is TGTGCCAGCAGCTTAGTTCACGGAGGCGAGCAGTACTTC. Protein sequence: CASSLVHGGEQYF.

V usage is TRBV7-9 and J usage is TRBJ1-2, with 10 bases lining up with TRBD1. Germline CDR1 SEHNR, CDR2 FQNEAQ (reference sequence). V dropped 5 bases and J dropped 5; count of bases not matched to a gene: 8. The CDR3 consists of 15 residues. CDR3 loop: CASSNGTGVNYGYTF. CDR3 nucleotides: TGTGCCAGCAGCAACGGGACAGGGGTAAATTATGGCTACACCTTC. Full variable domain (rest looked up from reference TRBV7-9 and TRBJ1-2): DTGVSQNPRHKITKRGQNVTFRCDPISEHNRLYWYRQTLGQGPEFLTYFQNEAQLEKSRLLSDRFSAERPKGSFSTLEIQRTEQGDSAMYLCASSNGTGVNYGYTFGSGTRLTVV.

The gene calls are TRBV3-1 (or the pseudogene TRBV3-2) and TRBJ1-1; D is possibly TRBD1 (6 bases). The CDR3 consists of 14 residues. Germline-derived CDR1 and CDR2 are LGHDT and YNNKEL (reference sequence). Trimming took off 2 bases at V and 4 bases at J, with 11 bases between the two ends. The CDR3 bases are TGTGCCAGCAGCCAATCGAGAGGGGGCACTGAAGCTTTCTTT. Residues: CASSQSRGGTEAFF.

This clone appeared a few times. This rearrangement joins TRBV5-1 to TRBJ2-7; D is perhaps TRBD2 (5 bases). Trimming stripped 0 bases from V and 3 bases from J, with 10 bases between. Germline CDR1 and CDR2: SGHRS and YFSETQ. The length of the CDR3 is 14 residues. CDR3 in amino acids: CASSLAPSFYEQYF. The CDR3, as DNA: TGCGCCAGCAGCTTGGCCCCTAGCTTCTACGAGCAGTACTTC.

This chain uses TRBV2 with TRBJ2-1; no firm D call. Germline V gene lookup returns CDR1 SNHLY and CDR2 FYNNEI. Trimming removed 6 bases from V and 9 bases from J, with 6 bases in between. The CDR3 loop spans 10 amino acids. CDR3 sequence: CASRVGEQFF. CDR3 DNA sequence: TGTGCCAGCAGGGTCGGTGAGCAGTTCTTC.

The V and J genes are TRBV6-5 and TRBJ2-7, with D perhaps TRBD2 (6 bases). Trimming stripped 0 bases from V and 3 bases from J, with 12 bases between. Germline V CDR1 and CDR2: MNHEY, SVGAGI. The CDR3 extends over 15 amino acids. The CDR3 DNA is TGTGCCAGCAGTTACTCTGTTAGCGGCAGCTACGAGCAGTACTTC. It translates to CASSYSVSGSYEQYF.

The chain uses TRBV9 and TRBJ1-2; TRBD1 is a possible D gene (5 bases). Germline V gene lookup returns CDR1 SGDLS and CDR2 YYNGEE. Trimming left V 1 base short and J 6 bases short, with 16 bases between. The CDR3 has 15 amino acids. CDR3 residues: CASSVTPDSPHGYTF. The CDR3 DNA reads as TGTGCCAGCAGCGTAACCCCTGACAGCCCTCATGGCTACACCTTC.

V is TRBV5-1 and J is TRBJ2-1; 13 nucleotides agree with TRBD2. CDR3 size: 14 residues. Germline CDR1 SGHRS, CDR2 YFSETQ. Trimming removed 7 bases from V and 5 bases from J; junction bases left unmatched: 3. The CDR3 here is CASGTSGIHNEQFF. The CDR3 DNA sequence: TGCGCCAGCGGGACTAGCGGGATCCACAATGAGCAGTTCTTC.

The chain recombines TRBV6-5 with TRBJ2-1; TRBD2 matches at 8 bases. The CDR3 sequence is 15 residues long. Trimming at V came to 0 bases and at J to 4 bases, leaving 2 bases not matched to a gene. Germline V gene data show CDR1 as MNHEY and CDR2 as SVGAGI. Written as DNA, the CDR3 is TGTGCCAGCAGTTACTCAGGCGGGGGGTACAATGAGCAGTTCTTC. It is translated as CASSYSGGGYNEQFF.